This entry lists 22 T cell receptor beta chains sequenced from one sample in a study of shared clonotypes between healthy human individuals. The naive CD8 population came from CD45RO-negative cells selected for CCR7, without terminally differentiated effector memory CD45RA+ cells. TCRdb's table, derived via immunoSEQ multiplex PCR, lists solely in-frame clones and lacks some. The sample has more than 2 million clones; about 95% are singletons. The material sequenced was naive CD8+ T cells sorted from blood. The receptors shown here come from a man in his late teens or twenties in good health.

This clone was seen a single time. The rearrangement uses TRBV28 and TRBJ1-5; 7 positions match TRBD1. Losses at the gene ends were 4 bases for V and 4 bases for J; bases not matched to a gene: 13. CDR3 size: 17 residues. Germline V gene lookup returns CDR1 MDHEN and CDR2 SYDVKM. The CDR3 spells CASSYSDRRIENQPQHF. CDR3 DNA: TGTGCCAGCAGTTATTCGGACAGGAGAATAGAGAATCAGCCCCAGCATTTT.

Turning to this clone: Other DNA variants within this sample encode the same CDR3. This sequence joins TRBV9 and TRBJ1-3; TRBD1 matches 9 bases. The CDR3 consists of 16 residues. Germline CDR1 SGDLS, CDR2 YYNGEE. V was clipped by 3 bases and J by 0 bases; unmatched bases: 4. The CDR3 nucleotides read TGTGCCAGCAGCGGTACAGGGGGCCCCTCTGGAAACACCATATATTTT. Translating gives CASSGTGGPSGNTIYF.

The rearrangement links TRBV29-1 to TRBJ1-2, with D uncertain. The CDR3 is 13 residues long. The germline gives CDR1 SQVTM, CDR2 ANQGSEA. V lost 3 bases and J 2 bases, leaving 10 bases between the germline ends. The CDR3 region has the DNA TGCAGCGTTGATTTAATCATGAACTATGGCTACACCTTC. The encoded protein is CSVDLIMNYGYTF.

This chain links TRBV6-4 with TRBJ2-3; D is unresolved. This CDR3 has 17 residues. V lost 0 bases and J lost 0, with 13 bases in between. Germline CDR1 MRHNA, CDR2 SNTAGT. The CDR3 DNA is TGTGCCAGCAGTGACTCGGGCTGGGTTAGGAGCACAGATACGCAGTATTTT. Encoded protein: CASSDSGWVRSTDTQYF.

V gene TRBV6-5 combines with J gene TRBJ2-3, with TRBD1 identical over 10 bases. The CDR3 has 15 amino acids. Germline CDR1 and CDR2: MNHEY and SVGAGI. Unmatched junction bases numbered 3, after V lost 2 bases and J lost 4 bases. CDR3 sequence (DNA): TGTGCCAGCAGTTACGACAGGGGGCCGTCAGATACGCAGTATTTT. Encoded protein: CASSYDRGPSDTQYF.

The V call is TRBV28, the J call TRBJ1-6; 7 bases agree with TRBD1. This CDR3 contains 15 residues. The V gene's germline CDR1 is MDHEN and CDR2 SYDVKM. Trimming at V came to 7 bases and at J to 0 bases, leaving 3 bases not matched to a gene. The chain's CDR3 is CASKQGSSYNSPLHF. For the CDR3, the DNA is TGTGCCAGCAAACAGGGGAGCTCCTATAATTCACCCCTCCACTTT.

The chain links TRBV2 to TRBJ2-1; 11 bases match TRBD1. The germline gives CDR1 SNHLY, CDR2 FYNNEI. The length of the CDR3 is 16 residues. V lost 3 bases to trimming and J lost 2 bases; unmatched junction nucleotides: 3. The CDR3 loop reads CASSDRTGGTYNEQFF. The CDR3 DNA reads TGTGCCAGCAGTGATAGGACAGGGGGCACCTACAATGAGCAGTTCTTC.

The rearrangement joins TRBV6-5 to TRBJ1-1; D is ambiguous. Germline V gene data show CDR1 as MNHEY and CDR2 as SVGAGI. The V end was cut by 0 bases, the J end by 7 bases, with 9 bases between. This CDR3 has 13 amino acids. This chain's CDR3 is CASSYSWSGEAFF. In DNA form, the CDR3 reads TGTGCCAGCAGTTACTCGTGGTCAGGTGAAGCTTTCTTT.

Concerning this clone: Different DNA sequences within this sample yield the same CDR3. This sequence joins TRBV4-3 and TRBJ2-7, with TRBD2 matching over 9 bases. V lost 0 bases to trimming and J lost 1 base; unmatched junction nucleotides: 4. Germline CDR1 reads LGHNA; CDR2 reads YSLEER. This CDR3 is built from 16 residues. CDR3 nucleotides: TGCGCCAGCAGCCAAGATCGGGCGGGAGGGTCCTACGAGCAGTACTTC. This codes for CASSQDRAGGSYEQYF.

The chain has TRBV29-1 and TRBJ2-3; maybe TRBD2 (7 bases). V lost 3 bases and J 5 bases, leaving 12 bases between the germline ends. The CDR3 contains 13 residues. Germline CDR1 is SQVTM and CDR2 is ANQGSEA. The CDR3 bases are TGCAGCGTTGAGGGGGGGCGATTAGATACGCAGTATTTT. This sequence encodes CSVEGGRLDTQYF.

The table lists this clone with a count of one. The J gene is TRBJ2-7, the V gene TRBV10-1, with D perhaps given as TRBD1 or TRBD2 (5 bases each). V dropped 4 bases and J dropped 3 bases, with 16 bases sitting between them. CDR1 is WNHNN and CDR2 is SYGVQD in the germline V gene (reference sequence). The CDR3 is made up of 15 amino acids. This CDR3 reads CASSAGLSGHYEQYF. The CDR3 bases are TGCGCCAGCAGTGCCGGCCTCTCGGGGCACTACGAGCAGTACTTC.

The CDR3, as DNA: TGTGCCAGCAGCGAGGGGGACAGGGTCTACGAGCAGTACTTC. Translated: CASSEGDRVYEQYF. V and J are TRBV9 and TRBJ2-7, with 9 bases identical to TRBD1. The CDR3 is 14 residues long. The germline V gene has CDR1 SGDLS and CDR2 YYNGEE. V lost 3 bases to trimming and J lost 3 bases; unmatched junction nucleotides: 4. Full variable domain (remainder filled in from reference TRBV9 and TRBJ2-7): DSGVTQTPKHLITATGQRVTLRCSPRSGDLSVYWYQQSLDQGLQFLIQYYNGEERAKGNILERFSAQQFPDLHSELNLSSLELGDSALYFCASSEGDRVYEQYFGPGTRLTVT.

V usage is TRBV28 and J usage is TRBJ2-5; TRBD2 aligns across 9 bases. V lost 5 bases, J lost 5 bases, and 15 bases stayed unmatched. Germline V gene lookup returns CDR1 MDHEN and CDR2 SYDVKM. This CDR3 region has 17 residues. CDR3 loop: CASSAGLAGMITETQYF. CDR3 bases: TGTGCCAGCAGTGCCGGCCTAGCGGGGATGATCACCGAGACCCAGTACTTC.

This clone was recorded a few times. This same CDR3 is encoded by further DNA sequences in the sample. The V and J genes are TRBV4-1 and TRBJ1-2; 8 bases match TRBD1. V was pared by 1 base and J by 2 bases, with 3 bases of the junction left unmatched. This CDR3 has 15 residues. CDR1 and CDR2 from the germline V gene are MGHRA and YSYEKL. This CDR3 reads CASSQGQGANYGYTF. The CDR3, as DNA: TGCGCCAGCAGCCAAGGGCAGGGGGCCAACTATGGCTACACCTTC.

This clone was seen repeatedly, ten times or more. The V call is TRBV9, the J call TRBJ2-7; TRBD2 agrees at 8 bases. Germline CDR1 SGDLS, CDR2 YYNGEE. The J segment lost 5 bases and the V segment lost 4 bases, leaving 5 bases of the junction unmatched. The CDR3 sequence is 13 residues long. The CDR3 loop is CASSPGLENEQYF. DNA of the CDR3: TGTGCCAGCAGCCCGGGACTAGAAAACGAGCAGTACTTC. Filled out from reference TRBV9 and TRBJ2-7, the complete variable domain reads DSGVTQTPKHLITATGQRVTLRCSPRSGDLSVYWYQQSLDQGLQFLIQYYNGEERAKGNILERFSAQQFPDLHSELNLSSLELGDSALYFCASSPGLENEQYFGPGTRLTVT.

The chain joins TRBV19 to TRBJ2-1; 11 bases align to TRBD2. CDR1 is LNHDA, CDR2 SQIVND, per germline (reference sequence). CDR3 length equals 15 residues. V gave up 5 bases and J gave up 7 bases; unmatched junction bases: 7. The CDR3 sequence: CASSVSGRAGNEQFF. The DNA for the CDR3 is TGTGCCAGTAGTGTTAGCGGGAGGGCCGGGAATGAGCAGTTCTTC.

The J gene is TRBJ2-1, the V gene TRBV5-1; a possible D gene is TRBD2 (5 bases). The V end was cut by 5 bases, the J end by 2 bases, with 14 bases between. CDR1 is SGHRS, CDR2 YFSETQ, per germline. CDR3 length: 15 amino acids. The CDR3 nucleotides are TGCGCCAGCAGGTCCGGGCCCGGGACCTACAATGAGCAGTTCTTC. This encodes CASRSGPGTYNEQFF.

V is TRBV7-6 and J is TRBJ2-2; no clear D gene. The CDR3 runs 15 residues. Per germline, CDR1 SGHVS and CDR2 FNYEAQ. V dropped 3 bases and J dropped 2 bases, with 10 bases sitting between them. In DNA, the CDR3 is TGTGCCAGCAGCTTTGCTTCAGGAAACACCGGGGAGCTGTTTTTT. Its translation is CASSFASGNTGELFF.

This clone was counted a single time. This rearrangement joins TRBV6-6 to TRBJ2-7, with D tentatively TRBD2 (5 bases). CDR3 length equals 12 residues. Germline V lookup: CDR1 MNHNY, CDR2 SVGAGI (reference sequence). Trimming took 7 bases from V and 4 from J, leaving 11 bases between them. DNA for the CDR3: TGTGCCAGCAAGGCGGGCGGTTACGAGCAGTACTTC. It is translated as CASKAGGYEQYF.

The J gene is TRBJ1-5, the V gene TRBV5-6, with D possibly matching TRBD1 (5 bases). Germline CDR1 is SGHDT and CDR2 is YYEEEE. The CDR3 loop spans 18 amino acids. V lost 4 bases and J lost 1, with 21 bases in between. In DNA, the CDR3 is TGTGCCAGCAGCGACGGAAGGGGCGGGTCTCAAAGCAATCAGCCCCAGCATTTT. Encoded protein: CASSDGRGGSQSNQPQHF.

The CDR3 nucleotides read TGCAGCGTTGATTCCTACACCGGGGAGCTGTTTTTT. Translation gives CSVDSYTGELFF. The rearrangement links TRBV29-1 to TRBJ2-2; D is unresolved. The ends were cut back, 3 bases at V and 3 bases at J, with 5 bases in the middle. CDR1 is SQVTM and CDR2 is ANQGSEA in the germline V gene. The CDR3 contains 12 residues.

The chain carries TRBV6-6 and TRBJ2-7; the D call may be TRBD1 or TRBD2 (5 bases each). V was clipped by 6 bases and J by 4 bases, with 19 bases between them. Germline values: CDR1 MNHNY, CDR2 SVGAGI (reference sequence). This CDR3 contains 15 residues. The CDR3 bases are TGTGCCAGCAGCCACGAGGGACCCTATATGTACGAGCAGTACTTC. Translating it yields CASSHEGPYMYEQYF.